These 14 T cell receptor beta chains were sequenced from one sample in a study of blood T cell repertoires in COVID-19. Sequencing was performed with immunoSEQ multiplex PCR; in TCRdb, only in-frame clones are kept and a portion is missing. The sample consists of roughly 190,000 clones, roughly 84% of them appearing once. The material sequenced was PBMCs or T cells enriched from blood (not recorded which). The receptor set was obtained from a woman in her twenties or thirties who had recovered from COVID-19.

The J gene is TRBJ2-5, the V gene TRBV5-1; D may be TRBD2 (7 bases). Per the germline V gene, CDR1 is SGHRS and CDR2 is YFSETQ. Deletions cut 7 bases from V and 5 bases from J, with 18 bases between. CDR3 length equals 14 residues. In nucleotides, the CDR3 is TGCGCCAGCGCCCCCGGGGGGCTCAGGGAGACCCAGTACTTC. Protein product: CASAPGGLRETQYF. Full variable domain (remainder filled in from reference TRBV5-1 and TRBJ2-5): KAGVTQTPRYLIKTRGQQVTLSCSPISGHRSVSWYQQTPGQGLQFLFEYFSETQRNKGNFPGRFSGRQFSNSRSEMNVSTLELGDSALYLCASAPGGLRETQYFGPGTRLLVL.

This chain uses TRBV15 with TRBJ2-3, with D unclear. Germline V gene sequence: CDR1 LNHNV, CDR2 YYDKDF (reference sequence). V lost 1 base to trimming and J lost 4 bases, with 15 bases between them. The CDR3 has 16 amino acids. CDR3 DNA: TGTGCCACCAGCAGAGCGTCGTCGAGAGGAGCAGATACGCAGTATTTT. This codes for CATSRASSRGADTQYF. The whole variable domain, remainder taken from reference TRBV15 and TRBJ2-3, is DAMVIQNPRYQVTQFGKPVTLSCSQTLNHNVMYWYQQKSSQAPKLLFHYYDKDFNNEADTPDNFQSRRPNTSFCFLDIRSPGLGDTAMYLCATSRASSRGADTQYFGPGTRLTVL.

This clone has a single count. The CDR3 spells CATTGQGYGYTF. In DNA, the CDR3 is TGTGCCACGACGGGACAGGGCTATGGCTACACCTTC. V usage is TRBV2 and J usage is TRBJ1-2, with 9 bases lining up with TRBD1. CDR1 SNHLY and CDR2 FYNNEI come from the germline V gene. The CDR3 spans 12 residues. Trimming cost V 10 bases and J 4 bases; bases outside gene matches: 4. Full variable domain (outside the CDR3, taken from reference TRBV2 and TRBJ1-2): EPEVTQTPSHQVTQMGQEVILRCVPISNHLYFYWYRQILGQKVEFLVSFYNNEISEKSEIFDDQFSVERPDGSNFTLKIRSTKLEDSAMYFCATTGQGYGYTFGSGTRLTVV.

J is TRBJ2-1 and V is TRBV11-2, with 7 positions matching TRBD2. Germline CDR1 is SGHAT and CDR2 is FQNNGV. This CDR3 contains 15 residues. J was trimmed by 6 bases and V by 6 bases; bases with no gene match: 11. The CDR3 loop is CASSKVGLAANEQFF. The CDR3 DNA reads TGTGCCAGCAGTAAGGTGGGCCTAGCGGCCAATGAGCAGTTCTTC.

The V and J genes are TRBV7-2 and TRBJ1-1; D is ambiguous. V was trimmed by 5 bases and J by 1 base, leaving 11 bases between them. The germline CDR1 and CDR2 sequences are SGHTA and FQGNSA. The CDR3 extends over 14 amino acids. The CDR3 reads CASSPWFGNTEAFF. The CDR3 region has the DNA TGTGCCAGCAGCCCCTGGTTCGGGAACACTGAAGCTTTCTTT.

With respect to this clone: One junction end does not reproduce the germline sequence, and a read error may be involved. J is TRBJ2-7 and V is TRBV7-7; possibly TRBD2 for D (6 bases). This CDR3 is 16 amino acids long. Germline V lookup: CDR1 SSHAT, CDR2 FNYEAQ (reference sequence). The CDR3 region is CASSSRDGGNSYEQYF. DNA for the CDR3: TGTGCTAGCAGCTCCCGGGACGGGGGAAACTCCTACGAGCAGTACTTC.

V is TRBV5-4 and J is TRBJ2-5, with 13 nucleotides matching TRBD2. The CDR3 is 16 amino acids. J gave up 2 bases and V 4 bases, and 5 bases lay outside the gene matches. Germline-derived CDR1 and CDR2 are SGHNT and YYREEE (reference sequence). In DNA form, the CDR3 reads TGTGCCAGCAGCCGACTAGCGGGGGGCCCTCAAGAGACCCAGTACTTC. This sequence encodes CASSRLAGGPQETQYF.

V gene TRBV2 combines with J gene TRBJ2-1; 9 bases map to TRBD2. The germline V gene encodes CDR1 SNHLY and CDR2 FYNNEI. Trimming cost V 6 bases and J 3 bases; bases outside gene matches: 6. The CDR3 covers 15 residues. The CDR3 reads CASRWTSANYNEQFF. DNA of the CDR3: TGTGCCAGCAGATGGACTAGCGCGAACTACAATGAGCAGTTCTTC.

A single count supports this clone. The V gene is TRBV19, the J gene TRBJ1-1; D uncertain. Trimming stripped 5 bases from V and 5 bases from J, with 18 bases between. Germline loops: CDR1 LNHDA, CDR2 SQIVND (reference sequence). This CDR3 spans 15 amino acids. The CDR3 bases are TGTGCCAGTAGTCCCGGGAGAACGGCGTGGACTGAAGCTTTCTTT. It yields the protein CASSPGRTAWTEAFF.

V gene TRBV4-1 combines with J gene TRBJ2-3, with D possibly being TRBD2 (6 bases). Trimming took off 0 bases at V and 9 bases at J, with 16 bases between the two ends. This CDR3 comprises 15 residues. The V gene's germline CDR1 is MGHRA and CDR2 YSYEKL. The DNA of the CDR3 is TGCGCCAGCAGCCAAGATAGGGACTTTACATTAACGCAGTATTTT. Encoded protein: CASSQDRDFTLTQYF.

The chain employs TRBV2 and TRBJ1-6, with TRBD1 matching 8 bases. The V gene's germline CDR1 is SNHLY and CDR2 FYNNEI. V shed 6 bases and J 11 bases; nucleotides not matched to a gene: 15. The CDR3 has 16 amino acids. The CDR3 is CASRDGQGGIYTPLHF. The DNA for the CDR3 is TGTGCCAGCAGGGATGGACAGGGAGGAATTTATACACCCCTCCACTTT. The variable domain in full, with the rest retrieved from reference TRBV2 and TRBJ1-6, is EPEVTQTPSHQVTQMGQEVILRCVPISNHLYFYWYRQILGQKVEFLVSFYNNEISEKSEIFDDQFSVERPDGSNFTLKIRSTKLEDSAMYFCASRDGQGGIYTPLHFGNGTRLTVT.

This clone was observed a handful of times. The V gene is TRBV29-1, the J gene TRBJ2-1; 8 nucleotides agree with TRBD1. CDR3 length: 13 residues. Germline V gives CDR1 SQVTM, CDR2 ANQGSEA. V lost 7 bases to trimming and J lost 4 bases; unmatched junction nucleotides: 6. The CDR3: CSGAGQVYNEQFF. In nucleotides, the CDR3 is TGCAGCGGGGCGGGACAGGTTTACAATGAGCAGTTCTTC.

J is TRBJ1-1 and V is TRBV28, with D uncertain. The CDR3 has 17 residues. Germline loops: CDR1 MDHEN, CDR2 SYDVKM. Trimming cost V 2 bases and J 0 bases, with 16 bases left between them. CDR3 bases: TGTGCCAGCAGTTTAATTTACGGCGCGGGCATGAACACTGAAGCTTTCTTT. Encoded protein: CASSLIYGAGMNTEAFF.

The chain links TRBV5-1 to TRBJ2-1; tentatively, D is TRBD2 (6 bases). The germline V gene encodes CDR1 SGHRS and CDR2 YFSETQ. The CDR3 runs 16 residues. V dropped 2 bases and J dropped 5 bases, with 17 bases sitting between them. The CDR3 DNA reads as TGCGCCAGCAGCTTTTTGGTGGACTACAGTAACAATGAGCAGTTCTTC. Translated, it gives CASSFLVDYSNNEQFF.